The 12 T cell receptor beta chains given below trace back to one sample, sequenced in a study of blood T cells in healthy people across ages. For the second PCR, which ran for about 6 to 11 cycles, a sample-barcoded 5' primer and a J-beta primer mix were used. TCRdb passed the 5' RACE reads through MiXCR, listing each CDR3 protein once. Found here are 540,000 or so distinct CDR3 sequences, 27% of them singletons; the top ten hold approximately 18%. Source material: blood. The receptors were gathered from a woman in her seventies in good health.

The V call is TRBV7-2, the J call TRBJ2-5, with D perhaps being TRBD1 or TRBD2 (6 bases each). The end of the DNA aligns better with TRBJ2-7, so the J call may be wrong. The CDR3 length is 14 residues. Germline values: CDR1 SGHTA, CDR2 FQGNSA. In DNA, the CDR3 is TGTGCCAGCGAGAAAGGAGGGGGGCGGTACGAGCAGTACTTC. Translation: CASEKGGGRYEQYF.

V and J are TRBV29-1 and TRBJ2-5; D unclear. Trimming shortened V by 6 bases and J by 2 bases, and 13 bases separated the two germline ends. The length of the CDR3 is 13 residues. Looked up from germline, CDR1 is SQVTM and CDR2 is ANQGSEA. CDR3 sequence (DNA): TGCAGCGTATTATCTGACCCGCAAGAGACCCAGTACTTC. As protein: CSVLSDPQETQYF.

This clonotype was observed a handful of times. The chain carries TRBV3-1 and TRBJ2-7; D is unresolved. The CDR3 length is 13 residues. Deletions cut 2 bases from V and 9 bases from J, with 14 bases between. The V gene's germline CDR1 is LGHDT and CDR2 YNNKEL (reference sequence). CDR3 nucleotides: TGTGCCAGCAGCCAAAGGGAAAGGGTTTGGCAGTACTTC. Its protein product is CASSQRERVWQYF.

The chain has TRBV20-1 and TRBJ1-2, with 9 bases that match TRBD1. J lost 7 bases, V lost 2 bases, and 2 bases had no gene match. CDR3 length: 12 amino acids. Germline CDR1 is DFQATT and CDR2 is SNEGSKA (reference sequence). CDR3 region: CSARNRGPGYTF. The CDR3 region has the DNA TGCAGTGCTAGAAACAGGGGGCCTGGCTACACCTTC.

This clonotype was observed a handful of times. This sequence joins TRBV20-1 and TRBJ1-3; D is unclear. The CDR3 totals 15 residues. Germline CDR1 reads DFQATT; CDR2 reads SNEGSKA (reference sequence). V was trimmed by 0 bases and J by 0 bases, leaving 9 bases between them. CDR3 DNA: TGCAGTGCTAGAGACCCTAGGACCTCTGGAAACACCATATATTTT. Residues: CSARDPRTSGNTIYF.

This clonotype occurred a few times. The gene calls are TRBV10-3 and TRBJ2-1; tentatively, D is TRBD2 (5 bases). Germline CDR1 and CDR2: ENHRY and SYGVKD. CDR3 length: 15 residues. Between the trimmed V and J ends, which lost 5 bases and 4 bases, there was a span of 15 bases. The CDR3 sequence is CAISPATGSYNEQFF. CDR3 nucleotides: TGTGCCATCAGTCCCGCTACGGGGTCATACAATGAGCAGTTCTTC.

This chain joins TRBV4-3 and TRBJ2-5, with 8 positions matching TRBD2. The end of the DNA fits TRBJ2-7 better, so the J call may be wrong. This CDR3 is built from 14 residues. Looked up from germline, CDR1 is LGHNA and CDR2 is YSLEER. As DNA, the CDR3 is TGCGCCAGCAGCCAAGCGGGAGGGTTGGGCGAGCAGTACTTC. Its translation is CASSQAGGLGEQYF.

This clonotype was counted between two and nine times. The chain joins TRBV6-6 to TRBJ2-5; D is undetermined. The DNA end favors TRBJ2-7, so the J call may be wrong. The V gene's germline CDR1 is MNHNY and CDR2 SVGAGI (reference sequence). This CDR3 comprises 13 residues. The CDR3 bases are TGTGCCAGCAGTTTGCGTGCCTCCTACGAGCAGTACTTC. It codes for CASSLRASYEQYF.

This chain links TRBV27 with TRBJ1-6, with 11 nucleotides matching TRBD1. The J segment lost 6 bases and the V segment lost 5 bases, leaving 9 bases of the junction unmatched. Germline-derived CDR1 and CDR2 are MNHEY and SMNVEV (reference sequence). CDR3 length equals 17 residues. The CDR3 coding sequence is TGTGCCAGCAGTAGAGCCGGGACAGGGGGGGGTAATTCACCCCTCCACTTT. It is translated as CASSRAGTGGGNSPLHF.

The rearrangement joins TRBV20-1 to TRBJ2-5; the match to TRBD2 covers 13 bases. Germline CDR1 is DFQATT and CDR2 is SNEGSKA (reference sequence). With V trimmed by 1 base and J by 2 bases, 7 bases remained unmatched. The CDR3 runs 17 residues. As DNA, the CDR3 is TGCAGTGCTAGAGGGGGGACTAGCGGGGCAAGACAAGAGACCCAGTACTTC. Its translation: CSARGGTSGARQETQYF.

The rearrangement uses TRBV28 and TRBJ2-5; 7 positions match TRBD1. The germline V gene has CDR1 MDHEN and CDR2 SYDVKM. This CDR3 is 14 amino acids long. V was clipped by 1 base and J by 5 bases; unmatched bases: 4. The CDR3, as DNA: TGTGCCAGCAGTTTATTTCGACAGGGTGAGACCCAGTACTTC. Amino acid sequence: CASSLFRQGETQYF.

The chain recombines TRBV28 with TRBJ2-7; 7 bases fit TRBD1. CDR3 length: 16 residues. CDR1 and CDR2 from the germline V gene are MDHEN and SYDVKM. After removal of 5 bases from V and 2 bases from J, the junction contained 12 bases not matched to a gene. CDR3 sequence reads: CASSTGASSWPYEQYF. The CDR3 DNA reads as TGTGCCAGCAGTACAGGGGCCTCTTCATGGCCCTACGAGCAGTACTTC.